The rows below give T cell receptor beta chains drawn from one sample of a study of T-cell memory formation after mild COVID-19. TCRdb itself ran the 5' RACE reads through MiXCR, one entry per CDR3 protein. This table has fewer than 650,000 distinct CDR3 sequences, 20% to 25% appearing once. The sequenced sample consisted of PBMCs or a T cell subset sorted from them (not recorded which). The receptors were gathered from an adult woman who had mild COVID-19 (a few samples of this study predate the infection). Cell type and time point are not known. The CDR3 runs from the conserved cysteine through the conserved F or W. D genes are given only for firm matches. Size is stated for part of the rows, as once, few or many counts, or as a class when the clone is expanded.

V gene	D gene	clone size	J gene	CDR3 protein	CDR3 DNA
TRBV6-6	TRBD2	many	TRBJ2-1	CASSYAGLAGDRFF	TGTGCCAGCAGTTACGCGGGACTAGCGGGAGACCGGTTCTTC
TRBV12-3/TRBV12-4	TRBD2	NA	TRBJ2-1	CASSFTSGTNEQFF	TGTGCCAGCAGTTTTACTAGCGGTACAAATGAGCAGTTCTTC
TRBV7-8	NA	NA	TRBJ2-2	CATTQALRGELFF	TGTGCCACCACGCAGGCTCTCCGCGGGGAGCTGTTTTTT
TRBV20-1	NA	NA	TRBJ2-1	CSAPGTLTYNEQFF	TGCAGTGCTCCCGGGACCCTTACCTACAATGAGCAGTTCTTC
TRBV7-2	NA	NA	TRBJ2-3	CASSLRSYTDTQYF	TGTGCCAGCAGCTTACGGTCCTACACAGATACGCAGTATTTT
TRBV2	NA	NA	TRBJ1-1	CASKLATEAFF	TGTGCCAGCAAACTGGCCACTGAAGCTTTCTTT
TRBV2	TRBD1	NA	TRBJ1-2	CASSDVGQGYGYTF	TGTGCCAGCAGTGACGTGGGACAGGGCTATGGCTACACCTTC
TRBV7-6	NA	few	TRBJ2-7	CASSPQLSSYEQYF	TGTGCCAGCAGCCCACAGCTTAGCTCCTACGAGCAGTACTTC
TRBV13	TRBD1	few	TRBJ1-5	CASSLRTGGVYSNQPQHF	TGTGCCAGCAGCCTCCGGACAGGGGGAGTTTATAGCAATCAGCCCCAGCATTTT
TRBV4-1	NA	NA	TRBJ1-1	CASSQSGFGFMNTEAFF	TGCGCCAGCAGCCAATCCGGGTTCGGGTTCATGAACACTGAAGCTTTCTTT
TRBV27	TRBD2	few	TRBJ2-3	CASSPPGRGDTQYF	TGTGCCAGCAGTCCCCCGGGGAGGGGAGATACGCAGTATTTT
TRBV3-1	TRBD1	NA	TRBJ1-2	CASSQDPRGGYGYTF	TGTGCCAGCAGCCAAGATCCCAGGGGGGGCTATGGCTACACCTTC
TRBV11-2	NA	NA	TRBJ2-2	CASSKANTGELFF	TGTGCCAGCAGCAAAGCGAACACCGGGGAGCTGTTTTTT
TRBV15	NA	NA	TRBJ2-3	CATSRFEAVPTDTQYF	TGTGCCACCAGCAGATTTGAGGCGGTGCCGACAGATACGCAGTATTTT
TRBV27	NA	NA	TRBJ1-5	CASSLNSFQPQHF	TGTGCCAGCAGTTTAAATTCATTCCAGCCCCAGCATTTT
TRBV3-1	NA	NA	TRBJ2-7	CASTDGYEQYF	TGTGCCAGCACCGACGGCTACGAGCAGTACTTC
TRBV7-9	TRBD1	NA	TRBJ1-4	CASSLAETGGEKLFF	TGTGCCAGCAGCTTAGCGGAGACAGGGGGCGAAAAACTGTTTTTT
TRBV7-2	NA	NA	TRBJ1-6	CASSGFGTLLHF	TGTGCCAGCTCAGGGTTCGGCACACTCCTCCACTTT
TRBV7-9	NA	NA	TRBJ1-2	CASSFAERPNYGYTF	TGTGCCAGCAGCTTCGCGGAGCGACCGAACTATGGCTACACCTTC
TRBV6-5	TRBD2	NA	TRBJ2-1	CASSYTSGLADYNEQFF	TGTGCCAGCAGTTACACCTCGGGACTAGCGGACTACAATGAGCAGTTCTTC
TRBV5-1	TRBD1	NA	TRBJ1-1	CASGKGQGSFTEAFF	TGCGCCAGTGGAAAGGGACAGGGGAGTTTCACTGAAGCTTTCTTT
TRBV2	NA	NA	TRBJ1-1	CASSAGGAVEAFF	TGTGCCAGCAGTGCTGGGGGGGCTGTTGAAGCTTTCTTT
TRBV7-9	TRBD2	few	TRBJ2-3	CASSRTSGGHTGTQYF	TGTGCCAGCAGCCGTACTAGCGGGGGCCACACGGGGACGCAGTATTTT
TRBV5-1	TRBD1	NA	TRBJ2-1	CASSLGQGDSFRQFF	TGCGCCAGCAGCTTGGGACAGGGGGACTCCTTCAGGCAGTTCTTC
TRBV2	TRBD1	few	TRBJ1-5	CASSSRGQSNQPQHF	TGTGCCAGCAGTAGCAGGGGGCAAAGCAATCAGCCCCAGCATTTT
TRBV20-1	TRBD1	NA	TRBJ1-1	CSARMMGGDRVGIPIEAFF	TGCAGTGCTAGGATGATGGGCGGAGACAGGGTCGGGATACCTATTGAAGCTTTCTTT
TRBV3-1	TRBD1	NA	TRBJ2-7	CASSPSTGVSYEQYF	TGTGCCAGCAGCCCATCCACAGGGGTCTCCTACGAGCAGTACTTC
TRBV25-1	NA	many	TRBJ2-3	CASSEYSLTDTQYF	TGTGCCAGCAGTGAATACTCCCTTACAGATACGCAGTATTTT
TRBV5-1	NA	few	TRBJ1-2	CASSLSYEGDGYTF	TGCGCCAGCAGCTTGTCCTACGAGGGGGATGGCTACACCTTC
TRBV4-1	TRBD1	few	TRBJ2-4	CASSQDFLRDRVRYF	TGCGCCAGCAGCCAAGATTTCCTCCGGGACAGGGTCCGGTACTTC
TRBV27	NA	NA	TRBJ1-1	CALRGGPYTEAFF	TGTGCCTTGAGGGGGGGACCTTACACTGAAGCTTTCTTT
TRBV6-5	TRBD2	few	TRBJ2-1	CASSLAAGSSYNEQFF	TGTGCCAGCAGTTTGGCAGCGGGAAGCTCCTACAATGAGCAGTTCTTC
TRBV7-9	TRBD2	few	TRBJ2-3	CASSPVGTSIDTQYF	TGTGCCAGCAGCCCGGTTGGGACTAGCATAGATACGCAGTATTTT
TRBV11-1	NA	NA	TRBJ2-2	CASEQGTGELFF	TGTGCCAGCGAGCAGGGAACCGGGGAGCTGTTTTTT
TRBV24-1	NA	few	TRBJ1-2	CATGQGNYGYTF	TGTGCCACCGGTCAGGGGAACTATGGCTACACCTTC
TRBV7-4	TRBD1	few	TRBJ2-5	CASSLGTGGAESETQYF	TGTGCCAGCAGCTTAGGGACAGGGGGCGCCGAATCGGAGACCCAGTACTTC
TRBV3-1	NA	NA	TRBJ1-3	CASSRQVISGNTIYF	TGTGCCAGCAGCCGACAGGTTATCTCTGGAAACACCATATATTTT
TRBV7-2	TRBD2	NA	TRBJ2-3	CASSLRGSGLAGGPRDTQYF	TGTGCCAGCAGCTTAAGAGGGTCGGGACTAGCGGGGGGGCCTAGGGATACGCAGTATTTT